The present TCR beta chain was sequenced within a study of T cell responses to AZD1222 COVID-19 vaccine. Germline V gives CDR1 SGHRS, CDR2 YFSETQ. Trimming removed 4 bases from V and 5 bases from J; junction bases left unmatched: 6. The CDR3 length is 16 residues. Concerning this clone: Its antigen is not known. Other nucleotide sequences in the sample specify the same CDR3.

Produced via immunoSEQ multiplex PCR; TCRdb's table is partial and in-frame only. The table shows some 130,000 clones, with 70% to 90% occurring only once. Broader study findings: Baseline serology detected seropositivity in only six AZD1222 recipients. CD4 TCRs covered the whole spike, strongest at regions 160-218 and 743-854. Donors skewed white British and female; clonal diversity was possibly underestimated. Every sample of the repertoires postdated the peak T cell response.

The sample was peripheral blood, taken on day 0 of AZD1222 vaccination. The rearrangement joins TRBV5-1 to TRBJ1-6; 10 positions match TRBD1. This clonotype originated in an adult in good health. CDR3 loop: CASSSGTGADNSPLHF. The CDR3 nucleotides are TGCGCCAGCAGCAGCGGGACAGGGGCCGATAATTCACCCCTCCACTTT.